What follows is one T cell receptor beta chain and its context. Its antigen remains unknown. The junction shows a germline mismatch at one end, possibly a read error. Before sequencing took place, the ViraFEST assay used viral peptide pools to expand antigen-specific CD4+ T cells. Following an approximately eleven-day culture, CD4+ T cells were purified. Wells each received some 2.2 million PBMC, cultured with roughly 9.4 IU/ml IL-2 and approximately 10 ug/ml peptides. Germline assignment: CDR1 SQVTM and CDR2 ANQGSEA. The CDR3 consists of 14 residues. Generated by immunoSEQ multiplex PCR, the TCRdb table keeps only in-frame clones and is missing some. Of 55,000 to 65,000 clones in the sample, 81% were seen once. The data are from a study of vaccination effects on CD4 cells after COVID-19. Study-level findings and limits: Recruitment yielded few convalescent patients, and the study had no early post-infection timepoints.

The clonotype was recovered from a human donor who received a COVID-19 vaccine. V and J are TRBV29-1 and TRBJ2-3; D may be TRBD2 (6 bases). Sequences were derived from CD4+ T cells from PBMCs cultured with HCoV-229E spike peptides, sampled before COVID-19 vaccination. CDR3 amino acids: CSVVTSRSRDTQYF. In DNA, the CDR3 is TGCAGCGTTGTTACTAGCCGAAGCAGAGATACGCAGTATTTT.